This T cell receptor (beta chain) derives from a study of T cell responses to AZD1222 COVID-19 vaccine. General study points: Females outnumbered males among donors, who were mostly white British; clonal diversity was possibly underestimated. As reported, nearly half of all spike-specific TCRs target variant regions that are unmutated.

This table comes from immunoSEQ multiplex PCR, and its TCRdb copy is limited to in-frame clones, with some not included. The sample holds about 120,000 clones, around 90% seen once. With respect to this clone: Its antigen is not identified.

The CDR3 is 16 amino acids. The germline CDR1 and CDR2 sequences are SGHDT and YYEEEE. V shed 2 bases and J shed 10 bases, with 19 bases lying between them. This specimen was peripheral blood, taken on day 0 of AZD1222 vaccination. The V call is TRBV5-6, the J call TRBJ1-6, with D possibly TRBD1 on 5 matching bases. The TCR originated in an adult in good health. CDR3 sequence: CASSFTRTGTSSPLHF. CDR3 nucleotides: TGTGCCAGCAGCTTCACCCGGACGGGGACTTCATCACCCCTCCACTTT.